This is a list of T cell receptor beta chains from one sample in a study of low-dose radiotherapy and immunotherapy resistance in tumors. One entry per CDR3 protein results from TCRdb running MiXCR on the reads. The sample has around 99,000 distinct CDR3 sequences, 9.4% seen once. Source: PBMCs, taken before treatment. Receptor source: a male donor with prostate cancer. The CDR3 runs from the conserved cysteine through the conserved F or W. Fields, in order: V gene, J gene, D gene, clone size, CDR3 protein, CDR3 DNA. D genes are given only for firm matches. Clone size is shown for a subset of rows, as once, few, many or a class of expanded clone.

TRBV2	TRBJ2-3	NA	many	CASSERRKDTQYF	TGTGCCAGCAGTGAGAGGCGGAAGGATACGCAGTATTTT
TRBV5-1	TRBJ2-1	NA	many	CASRGGGSDEQFF	TGCGCCAGCAGGGGGGGCGGGAGCGATGAGCAGTTCTTC
TRBV20-1	TRBJ1-2	TRBD1	many	CSAIGQELFNGYTF	TGCAGTGCTATCGGACAGGAGCTCTTTAATGGCTACACCTTC
TRBV15	TRBJ2-5	NA	many	CATSRAGDHGTQYF	TGTGCCACCAGCAGAGCTGGGGACCACGGGACCCAGTACTTC
TRBV5-1	TRBJ2-7	TRBD2	NA	CASSSGLAGGHSYEQYF	TGCGCCAGCAGCTCGGGACTAGCGGGAGGGCACTCCTACGAGCAGTACTTC
TRBV27	TRBJ2-7	NA	many	CASSSPSYEQYF	TGTGCCAGCAGTTCTCCCTCCTACGAGCAGTACTTC
TRBV4-1	TRBJ2-5	NA	many	CASSQVANGQETQYF	TGCGCCAGCAGCCAAGTGGCGAACGGGCAAGAGACCCAGTACTTC
TRBV7-2	TRBJ1-6	NA	many	CASRPDPTGVNSPLHF	TGTGCCAGCAGGCCCGACCCGACCGGAGTAAATTCACCCCTCCACTTT
TRBV12-3/TRBV12-4	TRBJ1-1	TRBD1	many	CASSYDRGLNTEAFF	TGTGCCAGCAGTTACGACAGGGGACTGAACACTGAAGCTTTCTTT
TRBV4-3	TRBJ2-7	TRBD1	many	CASSRDRGLYEQYF	TGCGCCAGCAGCCGGGACAGGGGGCTCTACGAGCAGTACTTC
TRBV27	TRBJ2-7	TRBD2	many	CASSPAGGVIYEQYF	TGTGCCAGCAGCCCGGCGGGGGGAGTAATATACGAGCAGTACTTC
TRBV9	TRBJ2-3	NA	many	CASGRDTQYF	TGTGCCAGCGGGAGAGATACGCAGTATTTT
TRBV7-2	TRBJ2-1	TRBD1	many	CASSLAQAGQGYNEQFF	TGTGCCAGCAGCTTAGCGCAGGCGGGACAGGGGTACAATGAGCAGTTCTTC
TRBV19	TRBJ2-2	TRBD2	many	CASSIPGGGTGELFF	TGTGCCAGTAGTATTCCCGGGGGGGGCACCGGGGAGCTGTTTTTT
TRBV5-1	TRBJ2-7	NA	many	CASSWGPASLDEQYF	TGCGCCAGCAGCTGGGGGCCGGCCTCCCTGGACGAGCAGTACTTC
TRBV5-3	TRBJ2-7	TRBD2	NA	CASSFSGRVSYEQYF	TGTGCCAGCAGTTTTAGCGGGAGAGTGTCCTACGAGCAGTACTTC
TRBV5-6	TRBJ2-3	TRBD2	few	CASSVRLAGNADTQYF	TGTGCCAGCAGCGTTCGACTAGCGGGTAATGCAGATACGCAGTATTTT
TRBV28	TRBJ2-7	TRBD1	many	CASSAPDRGFREQYF	TGTGCCAGCAGTGCCCCGGACAGGGGGTTTCGCGAGCAGTACTTC
TRBV20-1	TRBJ2-1	TRBD2	many	CSATSPGTNSYNEQFF	TGCAGTGCTACCTCCCCCGGGACTAATTCCTACAATGAGCAGTTCTTC
TRBV12-3/TRBV12-4	TRBJ2-5	NA	many	CASSLSPERETQYF	TGTGCCAGCAGTTTATCGCCCGAGAGAGAGACCCAGTACTTC
TRBV20-1	TRBJ2-7	TRBD2	many	CSARERLAGHTEQYF	TGCAGTGCTAGAGAGCGACTAGCGGGGCATACCGAGCAGTACTTC
TRBV6-2/TRBV6-3	TRBJ1-2	NA	many	CASSYGPGYTF	TGTGCCAGCAGTTACGGGCCTGGCTACACCTTC
TRBV12-3/TRBV12-4	TRBJ1-2	NA	many	CASSPGQPIGGYTF	TGTGCCAGCAGCCCCGGGCAGCCTATCGGTGGCTACACCTTC
TRBV13	TRBJ1-4	NA	many	CASSASQGNVEKLFF	TGTGCCAGCAGCGCATCACAGGGTAATGTTGAAAAACTGTTTTTT